This T cell receptor beta chain was sequenced during a study of PD-L1 blockade in urothelial cancer. Study summary: Patients began atezolizumab, 1,200 mg intravenously every 3 weeks, at some point between 2012 and 2014. Most of the 29 patients were men with bladder-origin urothelial cancer.

The time point is: peripheral blood 6 weeks after treatment start. The germline CDR1 and CDR2 sequences are SNHLY and FYNNEI. CDR3 length equals 13 residues. Trimming removed 8 bases from V and 0 bases from J, with 10 bases in between. Sequencing was performed with immunoSEQ multiplex PCR; in TCRdb, only in-frame clones are kept and a portion is missing. The table has roughly 120,000 clones, roughly 89% seen once. The input for sequencing was PBMCs, taken around atezolizumab (anti-PD-L1) treatment. This TCR came from a man aged 55-75 years with urothelial cancer. The chain joins TRBV2 to TRBJ1-1, with D tentatively TRBD1 (6 bases). DNA of the CDR3: TGTGCCAGCCACAGGGACATGAACACTGAAGCTTTCTTT. Amino acid sequence: CASHRDMNTEAFF.